The sequence of this TCR beta chain was determined in a study of blood T cells in healthy people across ages. Turning to this clonotype: Antigen unknown.

The study, taken as a whole, reports: Higher naive T cell percentage went strongly together with higher TCR beta diversity. Using unsorted PBMCs precluded a conclusive naive versus antigen-experienced comparison.

Primers used in a second PCR of about 7 to 12 cycles were a sample-barcoded 5' primer and a J-beta primer mix. TCRdb reprocessed the 5' RACE reads via MiXCR and lists one record per CDR3 protein. The sample shows roughly 1,500,000 distinct CDR3 sequences, roughly a third of them seen only once. The people who gave samples were healthy Caucasians from Russia, aged about 6 to 95. Total RNA, at least 5.5 micrograms per sample, came from PBMCs. The clonotype originates from a woman aged 30 to 39 in good health. Sample: blood.

The DNA for the CDR3 is TGTGCCAGCAGCTTCCGACAAGCTATTCAGTACTTC. Translating gives CASSFRQAIQYF. J is TRBJ2-7 and V is TRBV7-2; D call uncertain. This CDR3 spans 12 amino acids. Germline CDR1 and CDR2: SGHTA and FQGNSA. The V and J ends lost 3 bases and 10 bases respectively, with 13 bases between them.